The clone carrying this TCR beta chain was picked up many times. No antigen is known for it. These data originate in a study of neurological immune-mediated disorders. Trimming cost V 0 bases and J 9 bases, with 17 bases left between them. Germline V gives CDR1 LGHDT, CDR2 YNNKEL (reference sequence). The CDR3 has 15 amino acids. The unsorted libraries had their origin in 2 million PBMCs stored at -80 C. Broader study findings: Phylogenetic grouping assigned the repertoires of 18 of 34 multiple sclerosis patients to a single related-CDR3 cluster, which may represent a signature.

TCRdb re-derived calls from the 5' RACE reads in MiXCR, one entry per CDR3 protein. The sample carries tens of thousands of distinct CDR3 sequences, 3.5% to 4.5% recorded once. Sequenced input: PBMCs. J is TRBJ2-5 and V is TRBV3-1, with a possible D match to TRBD1 (6 bases). The origin of this receptor is a woman between 45 and 65 years old with multiple sclerosis. The DNA for the CDR3 is TGTGCCAGCAGCCAAGACCCGGACAGCTCCTTGGCCCAGTACTTC. This encodes CASSQDPDSSLAQYF.